These 28 T cell receptor beta chains share one sample of origin, sequenced in a study of T cell changes during pregnancy in multiple sclerosis. Assay used: immunoSEQ multiplex PCR; TCRdb lists only in-frame clones, some missing. The sample includes tens of thousands of clones, around nine tenths of them seen just once. Source: CD8+ T cells from peripheral blood mononuclear cells, taken after pregnancy. The source is a female donor in good health, enrolled as a control in a pregnancy study.

The chain links TRBV15 to TRBJ2-3, with D maybe TRBD2 (6 bases). This CDR3 comprises 15 residues. In germline, CDR1 is LNHNV, CDR2 YYDKDF (reference sequence). Trimming left V 1 base short and J 4 bases short, with 12 bases between. The CDR3 loop reads CATSRARLDPDTQYF. The CDR3 DNA reads as TGTGCCACCAGCAGAGCCCGACTAGACCCAGATACGCAGTATTTT.

The chain carries TRBV28 and TRBJ2-2, with no clear D. Germline CDR1 reads MDHEN; CDR2 reads SYDVKM. The CDR3 is 15 amino acids. The ends were cut back, 6 bases at V and 1 base at J, with 12 bases in the middle. CDR3 DNA: TGTGCCAGCAGCCGCGCTCAGGTGAACACCGGGGAGCTGTTTTTT. Translating gives CASSRAQVNTGELFF.

The chain carries TRBV27 and TRBJ2-7; D may be TRBD2 (5 bases). The CDR3 loop spans 13 amino acids. Germline V gives CDR1 MNHEY, CDR2 SMNVEV (reference sequence). The V and J ends lost 3 bases and 6 bases respectively, with 12 bases between them. Written as DNA, the CDR3 is TGTGCCAGCAGTTTGGCTAGCTCGGGCGAGCAGTACTTC. Translated, it gives CASSLASSGEQYF.

The chain employs TRBV28 and TRBJ2-7; tentative D call: TRBD1 (6 bases). The CDR3 spans 13 residues. Germline V gene sequence: CDR1 MDHEN, CDR2 SYDVKM. The V gene lost 2 bases and the J gene lost 6 bases, with 11 bases spanning the gap. CDR3 bases: TGTGCCAGCAGTTTAACGCCAGGGGCCGAGCAGTACTTC. It codes for CASSLTPGAEQYF.

The V gene is TRBV5-1, the J gene TRBJ1-5, with 9 bases that match TRBD1. The V gene end was trimmed by 4 bases and the J gene end by 7 bases; junction bases not matched to a gene: 6. Germline loops: CDR1 SGHRS, CDR2 YFSETQ. CDR3 size: 14 residues. The CDR3 DNA reads as TGCGCCAGCAGCGTAGGACAGGGGAACCAGCCCCAGCATTTT. It specifies CASSVGQGNQPQHF.

This clone was seen only a few times. This chain connects TRBV4-2 to TRBJ1-1; D gene ambiguous. From germline, CDR1 is LGHNA and CDR2 YNFKEQ. This CDR3 is built from 15 residues. The V end was cut by 0 bases, the J end by 0 bases, with 8 bases between. CDR3 sequence reads: CASSQDAGMNTEAFF. The CDR3 nucleotides read TGTGCCAGCAGCCAAGACGCAGGTATGAACACTGAAGCTTTCTTT.

J is TRBJ2-3 and V is TRBV11-1; 13 nucleotides match TRBD2. The V segment lost 5 bases and the J segment 2 bases; nucleotides outside the gene matches: 7. Germline V gene sequence: CDR1 SGHAT, CDR2 FQDESV (reference sequence). The CDR3 extends over 17 amino acids. The CDR3 loop reads CASSPRTSGGFTDTQYF. The CDR3 DNA reads TGTGCCAGCAGCCCCCGGACTAGCGGGGGATTCACAGATACGCAGTATTTT. The full variable domain, rest sourced from reference TRBV11-1 and TRBJ2-3, is EAEVAQSPRYKITEKSQAVAFWCDPISGHATLYWYRQILGQGPELLVQFQDESVVDDSQLPKDRFSAERLKGVDSTLKIQPAELGDSAMYLCASSPRTSGGFTDTQYFGPGTRLTVL.

The J gene is TRBJ1-4, the V gene TRBV6-5, with a weak D call TRBD1 (5 bases). The CDR3 covers 13 residues. Trimming took 7 bases from V and 5 from J, leaving 11 bases between them. CDR1 MNHEY and CDR2 SVGAGI come from the germline V gene. The CDR3, as DNA: TGTGCCAGCACACGACAGTCCAATGAAAAACTGTTTTTT. Amino acid sequence: CASTRQSNEKLFF.

The V call is TRBV7-8, the J call TRBJ1-2; no firm D call. V lost 0 bases to trimming and J lost 6 bases, with 17 bases between them. CDR1 SGHVS and CDR2 FQNEAQ come from the germline V gene. This CDR3 is built from 16 residues. The CDR3 region has the DNA TGTGCCAGCAGCTTAGCGCAAAGTCGGAGGAAGAATGGCTACACCTTC. Translating it yields CASSLAQSRRKNGYTF.

The chain combines TRBV5-6 with TRBJ2-5; TRBD1 aligns across 8 bases. The J call could be wrong; TRBJ2-7 is a better fit for the DNA end. This CDR3 is 15 amino acids long. Germline V CDR1 and CDR2: SGHDT, YYEEEE. Written as DNA, the CDR3 is TGTGCCAGCAGCTTGGGAACAGGGGGCTCCTACGAGCAGTACTTC. Translating it yields CASSLGTGGSYEQYF.

The V call is TRBV19, the J call TRBJ1-3; 8 nucleotides match TRBD1. This CDR3 comprises 18 residues. J gave up 2 bases and V 5 bases, and 14 bases lay outside the gene matches. The germline V gene has CDR1 LNHDA and CDR2 SQIVND (reference sequence). The CDR3 region has the DNA TGTGCCAGTAGTCCGACAGGGGCCTCCCAACTTGCTGGAAACACCATATATTTT. Translated, it gives CASSPTGASQLAGNTIYF.

This clone was counted a few times. The rearrangement uses TRBV6-4 and TRBJ2-3; 16 positions agree with TRBD2. The CDR3 is 18 amino acids. V lost 9 bases to trimming and J lost 5 bases; unmatched junction nucleotides: 14. The germline V gene has CDR1 MRHNA and CDR2 SNTAGT. Here the CDR3 reads CASQAPGLAGGQGDTQYF. The CDR3 DNA follows: TGTGCCAGTCAGGCCCCGGGACTAGCGGGGGGGCAGGGAGATACGCAGTATTTT.

This chain links TRBV15 with TRBJ2-3; 8 bases are a match to TRBD1. Germline loops: CDR1 LNHNV, CDR2 YYDKDF (reference sequence). The CDR3 sequence is 16 residues long. The trim removed 3 bases at V and 1 base at J, leaving 6 bases unmatched. This CDR3 reads CATSSGTGVGTDTQYF. DNA of the CDR3: TGTGCCACCAGCAGCGGGACAGGTGTTGGCACAGATACGCAGTATTTT.

The chain is built from TRBV27 and TRBJ2-3; TRBD2 matches at 7 bases. Germline CDR1 is MNHEY and CDR2 is SMNVEV (reference sequence). The CDR3 is made up of 14 amino acids. Unmatched junction bases numbered 4, after V lost 2 bases and J lost 5 bases. The CDR3 loop reads CASSLGGRGDTQYF. In DNA, the CDR3 is TGTGCCAGCAGTTTAGGGGGGAGGGGAGATACGCAGTATTTT.

This clone showed up just once. The genes are TRBV11-2 and TRBJ2-7; weak D call: TRBD2 (5 bases). V lost 0 bases and J 4 bases, leaving 7 bases between the germline ends. From germline, CDR1 is SGHAT and CDR2 FQNNGV. This CDR3 spans 13 amino acids. DNA for the CDR3: TGTGCCAGCAGCTTAGACAGGACTTACGAGCAGTACTTC. This translates into CASSLDRTYEQYF.

The chain has TRBV20-1 and TRBJ1-2; tentatively, D is TRBD1 (5 bases). The CDR3 consists of 11 residues. In germline, CDR1 is DFQATT, CDR2 SNEGSKA (reference sequence). The CDR3 sequence: CRQAGRYGYTF. The CDR3 DNA sequence: TGCAGGCAGGCAGGGCGGTATGGCTACACCTTC.

V and J are TRBV7-9 and TRBJ2-1; D call uncertain. CDR1 SEHNR and CDR2 FQNEAQ come from the germline V gene (reference sequence). Trimming removed 2 bases from V and 7 bases from J, with 3 bases in between. The CDR3 runs 11 residues. The CDR3 DNA sequence: TGTGCCAGCAGCTTACTGAATGAGCAGTTCTTC. Translated, it gives CASSLLNEQFF.

The chain employs TRBV27 and TRBJ2-5; 7 bases map to TRBD2. The trim removed 3 bases at V and 2 bases at J, leaving 6 bases unmatched. Germline values: CDR1 MNHEY, CDR2 SMNVEV (reference sequence). The CDR3 spans 15 residues. The DNA for the CDR3 is TGTGCCAGCAGTTTTGGCGGGGGTGATCAAGAGACCCAGTACTTC. Its protein is CASSFGGGDQETQYF.

This chain uses TRBV19 with TRBJ1-2; D is unclear. V was trimmed by 0 bases and J by 6 bases, leaving 11 bases between them. This CDR3 has 14 residues. Germline V gene data show CDR1 as LNHDA and CDR2 as SQIVND (reference sequence). CDR3 sequence reads: CASSIDRRINGYTF. The DNA for the CDR3 is TGTGCCAGTAGTATAGATCGGCGGATTAATGGCTACACCTTC.

V and J are TRBV5-6 and TRBJ2-3; 9 bases align to TRBD2. Germline CDR1 reads SGHDT; CDR2 reads YYEEEE. CDR3 length equals 16 residues. V was clipped by 2 bases and J by 2 bases; unmatched bases: 6. The CDR3 nucleotides read TGTGCCAGCAGCTTCGGCGGCGGGGGGGTCACAGATACGCAGTATTTT. Its translation: CASSFGGGGVTDTQYF.

The chain carries TRBV30 and TRBJ2-3, with 10 bases lining up with TRBD1. CDR1 is GTSNPN and CDR2 is SVGIG in the germline V gene (reference sequence). With V trimmed by 5 bases and J by 4 bases, 9 bases remained unmatched. The CDR3 loop spans 15 amino acids. In nucleotides, the CDR3 is TGTGCCTGGCGTACGGGGACAGGGGTCCCAGATACGCAGTATTTT. It specifies CAWRTGTGVPDTQYF.

This clone was counted once. DNA for the CDR3: TGTGCCAGCAGCTTAATTGAAAGACTAGCGGGGGGGCCCGGAGAGGCAGATACGCAGTATTTT. Protein sequence: CASSLIERLAGGPGEADTQYF. V usage is TRBV13 and J usage is TRBJ2-3; TRBD2 aligns across 14 bases. This CDR3 has 21 residues. Germline CDR1 and CDR2: PRHDT and FYEKMQ (reference sequence). The V and J ends lost 2 bases and 4 bases, in that order; junction bases with no gene match: 17.

CDR3 coding DNA: TGCGCCAGCAGCCAAGATGAGGCCCTAGCGGGGGCGGCGGAGCAGTACTTC. Translating it yields CASSQDEALAGAAEQYF. This chain links TRBV4-3 with TRBJ2-7; 10 nucleotides align to TRBD2. CDR1 and CDR2 (germline): LGHNA, YSLEER. The CDR3 runs to 17 residues. V lost 0 bases to trimming and J lost 7 bases; unmatched junction nucleotides: 12.

The V and J genes are TRBV27 and TRBJ2-2; TRBD1 aligns across 10 bases. The CDR3 length is 14 residues. After removal of 4 bases from V and 6 bases from J, the junction contained 2 bases not matched to a gene. Germline values: CDR1 MNHEY, CDR2 SMNVEV (reference sequence). CDR3 nucleotide sequence: TGTGCCAGCAGTTCCGACAGGGGGCCCGGGGAGCTGTTTTTT. Amino acids: CASSSDRGPGELFF.

The rearrangement uses TRBV9 and TRBJ2-6; D is possibly TRBD1 (6 bases). The CDR3 sequence is 17 residues long. Deletions cut 3 bases from V and 4 bases from J, with 17 bases between. The V gene's germline CDR1 is SGDLS and CDR2 YYNGEE. Here the CDR3 DNA reads TGTGCCAGCAGCGAAGGTAGAACAGGGTGGGGGGCCAACGTCCTGACTTTC. The encoded protein is CASSEGRTGWGANVLTF.

To note about this clone: The junction differs from germline at one of its ends, possibly a read error. The same CDR3 arises from other DNA sequences in this sample as well. The chain combines TRBV5-1 with TRBJ2-7; 7 bases agree with TRBD2. From germline, CDR1 is SGHRS and CDR2 YFSETQ. The CDR3 runs to 12 residues. Here the CDR3 reads CASSTGGYEQYF. The CDR3 DNA follows: TGTGCCAGCAGCACCGGGGGGTACGAGCAGTACTTC. Filled out from reference TRBV5-1 and TRBJ2-7, the complete variable domain reads KAGVTQTPRYLIKTRGQQVTLSCSPISGHRSVSWYQQTPGQGLQFLFEYFSETQRNKGNFPGRFSGRQFSNSRSEMNVSTLELGDSALYLCASSTGGYEQYFGPGTRLTVT.

The V gene is TRBV7-8, the J gene TRBJ2-5; 10 bases agree with TRBD2. Germline V gene lookup returns CDR1 SGHVS and CDR2 FQNEAQ. The V segment lost 1 base and the J segment 4 bases; nucleotides outside the gene matches: 3. The CDR3 extends over 15 amino acids. The CDR3 sequence is CASSLGSSGGETQYF. The DNA of the CDR3 is TGTGCCAGCAGCTTAGGATCTAGCGGGGGAGAGACCCAGTACTTC. The full variable domain, its missing parts supplied by reference TRBV7-8 and TRBJ2-5, is GAGVSQSPRYKVAKRGQDVALRCDPISGHVSLFWYQQALGQGPEFLTYFQNEAQLDKSGLPSDRFFAERPEGSVSTLKIQRTQQEDSAVYLCASSLGSSGGETQYFGPGTRLLVL.

This sequence joins TRBV4-2 and TRBJ2-7; 9 bases are a match to TRBD1. V shed 0 bases and J 1 base; nucleotides not matched to a gene: 4. The germline V gene has CDR1 LGHNA and CDR2 YNFKEQ. The CDR3 runs to 16 residues. CDR3 sequence reads: CASSQELGTGSYEQYF. The CDR3 nucleotides read TGTGCCAGCAGCCAAGAACTCGGGACAGGGTCCTACGAGCAGTACTTC.